This T cell receptor beta chain is from a study of shared clonotypes between healthy human individuals. The repertoire was sequenced with immunoSEQ multiplex PCR; TCRdb's copy has only in-frame clones and lacks some. The sample lists some 2,500,000 clones; about nine tenths were seen once. Germline V gene lookup returns CDR1 MDHEN and CDR2 SYDVKM. The J segment lost 4 bases and the V segment lost 8 bases, leaving 19 bases of the junction unmatched. This CDR3 comprises 17 residues. Every one of the donors was a Caucasian adult that lived in Nashville, Tennessee. The CD4+ fraction was divided into a CD45RA+ naive subset and a CD45RA-negative memory subset.

This sequence originates from a man younger than 35 in good health. Some clones in this sample may be carry-over from other donors' samples. The V call is TRBV28, the J call TRBJ2-7; 8 bases match TRBD2. Sequences were obtained from naive CD4+ T cells from PBMCs. Specified subset: CD45RA+ positively selected. CDR3 in DNA: TGTGCCAGCGGTCGGGTCCTAGCGGGCGTCGTCGGTTACGAGCAGTACTTC. It specifies CASGRVLAGVVGYEQYF. The entire variable domain, with the rest obtained from reference TRBV28 and TRBJ2-7, is as follows: DVKVTQSSRYLVKRTGEKVFLECVQDMDHENMFWYRQDPGLGLRLIYFSYDVKMKEKGDIPEGYSVSREKKERFSLILESASTNQTSMYLCASGRVLAGVVGYEQYFGPGTRLTVT.